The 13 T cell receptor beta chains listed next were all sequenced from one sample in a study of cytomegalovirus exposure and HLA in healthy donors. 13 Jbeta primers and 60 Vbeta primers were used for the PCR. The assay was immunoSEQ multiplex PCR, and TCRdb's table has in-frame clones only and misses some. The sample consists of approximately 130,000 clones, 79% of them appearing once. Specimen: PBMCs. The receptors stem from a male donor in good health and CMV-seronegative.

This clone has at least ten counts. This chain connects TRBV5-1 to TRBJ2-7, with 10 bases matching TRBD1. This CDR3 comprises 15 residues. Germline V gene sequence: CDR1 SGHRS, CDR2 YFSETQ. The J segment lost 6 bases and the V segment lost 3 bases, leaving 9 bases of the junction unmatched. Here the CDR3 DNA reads TGCGCCAGCAGCTGGGAGACAGGGGGCTTGATCGAGCAGTACTTC. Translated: CASSWETGGLIEQYF.

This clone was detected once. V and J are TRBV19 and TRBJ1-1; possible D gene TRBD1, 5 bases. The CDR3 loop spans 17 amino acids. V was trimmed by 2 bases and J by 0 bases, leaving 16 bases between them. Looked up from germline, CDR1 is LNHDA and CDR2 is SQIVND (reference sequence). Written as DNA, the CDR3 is TGTGCCAGTAGTATACCTGGGGCAGGGCGAGTGAACACTGAAGCTTTCTTT. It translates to CASSIPGAGRVNTEAFF.

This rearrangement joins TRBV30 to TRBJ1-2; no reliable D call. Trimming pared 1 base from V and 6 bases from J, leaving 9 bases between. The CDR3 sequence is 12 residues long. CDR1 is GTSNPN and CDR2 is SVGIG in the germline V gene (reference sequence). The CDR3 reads CAWSGGPHGYTF. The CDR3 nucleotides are TGTGCCTGGAGTGGTGGGCCTCATGGCTACACCTTC.

CDR3 region: CASSSRRGGLADTQYF. DNA of the CDR3: TGTGCCAGCAGTTCGAGACGGGGGGGCCTGGCAGATACGCAGTATTTT. The J gene is TRBJ2-3, the V gene TRBV7-2, with TRBD2 identical over 8 bases. Germline V gene sequence: CDR1 SGHTA, CDR2 FQGNSA. Trimming cost V 6 bases and J 4 bases; bases outside gene matches: 12. The CDR3 consists of 16 residues.

CDR3 protein: CASSQQTGIYEQYF. CDR3 in DNA: TGTGCCAGCAGCCAACAGACAGGGATCTACGAGCAGTACTTC. This chain uses TRBV7-9 with TRBJ2-7; 7 positions match TRBD1. The J segment lost 3 bases and the V segment lost 5 bases, leaving 7 bases of the junction unmatched. The CDR3 sequence is 14 residues long. The germline CDR1 and CDR2 sequences are SEHNR and FQNEAQ (reference sequence). Filled out from reference TRBV7-9 and TRBJ2-7, the complete variable domain reads DTGVSQNPRHKITKRGQNVTFRCDPISEHNRLYWYRQTLGQGPEFLTYFQNEAQLEKSRLLSDRFSAERPKGSFSTLEIQRTEQGDSAMYLCASSQQTGIYEQYFGPGTRLTVT.

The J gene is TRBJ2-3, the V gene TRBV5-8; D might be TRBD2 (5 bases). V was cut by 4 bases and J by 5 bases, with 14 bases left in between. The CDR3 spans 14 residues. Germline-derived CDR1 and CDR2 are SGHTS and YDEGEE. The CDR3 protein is CASSTRERGDTQYF. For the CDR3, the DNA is TGTGCCAGCAGCACGAGGGAGAGAGGAGATACGCAGTATTTT.

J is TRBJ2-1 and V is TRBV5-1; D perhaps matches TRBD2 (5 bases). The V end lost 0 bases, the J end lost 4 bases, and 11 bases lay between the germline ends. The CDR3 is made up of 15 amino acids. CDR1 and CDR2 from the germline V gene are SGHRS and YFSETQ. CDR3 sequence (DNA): TGCGCCAGCAGCTTGGCCGGCAGACTATACAATGAGCAGTTCTTC. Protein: CASSLAGRLYNEQFF.

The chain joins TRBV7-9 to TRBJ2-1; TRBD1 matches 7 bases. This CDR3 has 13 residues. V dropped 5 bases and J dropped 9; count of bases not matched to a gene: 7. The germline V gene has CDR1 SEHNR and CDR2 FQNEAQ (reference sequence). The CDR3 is CASSADRASEQFF. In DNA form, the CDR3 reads TGTGCCAGCAGCGCCGACAGGGCGAGTGAGCAGTTCTTC.

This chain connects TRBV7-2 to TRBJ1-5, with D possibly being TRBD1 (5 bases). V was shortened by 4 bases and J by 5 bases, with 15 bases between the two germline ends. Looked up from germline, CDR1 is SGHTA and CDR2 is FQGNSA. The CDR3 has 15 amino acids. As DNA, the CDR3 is TGTGCCAGCAGCTCTAATGGGGGGATTGATCAGCCCCAGCATTTT. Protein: CASSSNGGIDQPQHF.

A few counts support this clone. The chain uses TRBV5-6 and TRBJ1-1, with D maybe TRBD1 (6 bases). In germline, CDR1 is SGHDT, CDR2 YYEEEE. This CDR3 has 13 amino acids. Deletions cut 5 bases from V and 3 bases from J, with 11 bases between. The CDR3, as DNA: TGTGCCAGCAGTCGTACAGGGCACACTGAAGCTTTCTTT. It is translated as CASSRTGHTEAFF.

CDR3: CASSEVRTTLYEQYF. CDR3 in DNA: TGTGCCAGCAGTGAAGTTAGGACAACCCTCTACGAGCAGTACTTC. This chain joins TRBV2 and TRBJ2-7; D may be TRBD1 (5 bases). CDR1 is SNHLY and CDR2 is FYNNEI in the germline V gene. V shed 1 base and J shed 3 bases, with 13 bases lying between them. CDR3 length equals 15 residues. Full variable domain (missing parts from reference TRBV2 and TRBJ2-7): EPEVTQTPSHQVTQMGQEVILRCVPISNHLYFYWYRQILGQKVEFLVSFYNNEISEKSEIFDDQFSVERPDGSNFTLKIRSTKLEDSAMYFCASSEVRTTLYEQYFGPGTRLTVT.

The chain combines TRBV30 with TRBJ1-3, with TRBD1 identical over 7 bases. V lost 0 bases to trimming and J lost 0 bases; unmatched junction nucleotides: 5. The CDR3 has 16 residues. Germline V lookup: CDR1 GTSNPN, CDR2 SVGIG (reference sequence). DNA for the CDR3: TGTGCCTGGAGTGTAGGGCAGGGGGGCTCTGGAAACACCATATATTTT. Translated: CAWSVGQGGSGNTIYF.

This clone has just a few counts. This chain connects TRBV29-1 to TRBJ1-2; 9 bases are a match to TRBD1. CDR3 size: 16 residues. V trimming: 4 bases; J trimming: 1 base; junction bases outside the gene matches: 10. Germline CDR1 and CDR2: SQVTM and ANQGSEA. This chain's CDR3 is CSVGDRDRRVNYGYTF. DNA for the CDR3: TGCAGCGTTGGGGACAGGGATAGGAGAGTTAACTATGGCTACACCTTC.